The T cell receptor beta chain described here comes from a study of patients and donors after allogeneic stem cell transplantation. Via MiXCR, TCRdb re-called the RT-PCR reads, giving one row per CDR3 protein. The sample lists tens of thousands of distinct CDR3 sequences; 40% to 60% were seen once. Sequenced: blood, either unsorted or a sorted T cell fraction (not recorded which). This sequence originates from a human donor who was either an allogeneic HSCT recipient or a stem cell or donor lymphocyte infusion donor (not recorded which). It is not recorded whose cells these are; they may come from a transplant donor.

The CDR3 bases are TGTGCCACCAGTGATTTCCCGGGACAGGGTAACACCGGGGAGCTGTTTTTT. It codes for CATSDFPGQGNTGELFF. The genes are TRBV24-1 and TRBJ2-2; 9 positions agree with TRBD1. In germline, CDR1 is KGHDR, CDR2 SFDVKD. The junction had 4 bases not matched to a gene; V was cut back by 1 base and J by 2 bases. The CDR3 runs to 17 residues.